The 18 T cell receptor beta chains reported below all come from one sample, sequenced in a study of identical twins (dated by TCRdb to 2016 to 2018). Libraries were made using 5' RACE. The instrument given in TCRdb is Illumina HiSeq 2000. Clones were called with MiXCR by TCRdb after fastp trimmed the public reads at Q25, and only in-frame beta chains were retained. Identical CDR3 protein sequences are pooled into one entry, listed with their most common genes and DNA. This sample has a few hundred thousand distinct CDR3 sequences in its table, and 6.5% of those were observed once. The ten largest account for 13% to 15% of the sample. In addition, the sample was reused for a study of T cells expressing NK-cell markers.

The sample consisted of CD8+ T cells sorted from blood. The receptors were gathered from a woman younger than 30 in good health.

V gene TRBV10-3 combines with J gene TRBJ2-7; the D is unclear. The CDR3 covers 12 residues. V was cut by 6 bases and J by 0 bases, with 6 bases left in between. Germline values: CDR1 ENHRY, CDR2 SYGVKD. CDR3 nucleotides: TGTGCCATCAGAGACGTCTCCTACGAGCAGTACTTC. This encodes CAIRDVSYEQYF.

The V and J genes are TRBV6-2 or TRBV6-3 and TRBJ2-7; D unresolved. Germline V CDR1 and CDR2: MNHEY, SVGEGT. This CDR3 spans 17 amino acids. Trimming took 2 bases from V and 4 from J, leaving 21 bases between them. CDR3 protein: CASSYRNLASALYEQYF. The CDR3, as DNA: TGTGCCAGCAGTTACCGAAACCTTGCGAGCGCCCTATACGAGCAGTACTTC.

V usage is TRBV4-1 and J usage is TRBJ1-1; 8 nucleotides match TRBD1. V lost 6 bases and J lost 5; bases outside the gene matches: 8. The CDR3 has 14 residues. Germline V gene data show CDR1 as MGHRA and CDR2 as YSYEKL. CDR3 DNA sequence: TGCGCCAGCAGGGAGACAGGGGCAGGGACTGAAGCTTTCTTT. Protein product: CASRETGAGTEAFF.

The table lists this clonotype with many counts. V and J are TRBV11-1 and TRBJ2-5; 8 bases match TRBD2. This CDR3 contains 18 residues. The V segment lost 5 bases and the J segment 5 bases; nucleotides outside the gene matches: 19. CDR1 is SGHAT, CDR2 FQDESV, per germline (reference sequence). CDR3 in amino acids: CASSPSPAGGISWETQYF. DNA of the CDR3: TGTGCCAGCAGCCCGAGTCCGGCGGGGGGTATTAGTTGGGAGACCCAGTACTTC.

The chain combines TRBV7-3 with TRBJ2-5; TRBD1 aligns across 7 bases. Germline CDR1 is SGHTA and CDR2 is FQGTGA. Trimming cost V 5 bases and J 5 bases; bases outside gene matches: 5. The CDR3 length is 13 residues. The CDR3 region is CASSPRGSETQYF. The DNA of the CDR3 is TGTGCCAGCAGCCCCAGGGGGTCCGAGACCCAGTACTTC.

The chain joins TRBV20-1 to TRBJ2-7; D remains unclear. CDR1 is DFQATT and CDR2 is SNEGSKA in the germline V gene (reference sequence). The CDR3 totals 11 residues. V was cut by 3 bases and J by 3 bases, with 6 bases left in between. The CDR3, as DNA: TGCAGTGCTAGTCTTAACTACGAGCAGTACTTC. As protein: CSASLNYEQYF.

The sample holds a few counts of this clonotype. The chain carries TRBV9 and TRBJ1-5, with 8 bases that match TRBD1. The junction had 5 bases not matched to a gene; V was cut back by 2 bases and J by 1 base. Germline V gene lookup returns CDR1 SGDLS and CDR2 YYNGEE. CDR3 length equals 16 residues. The CDR3 nucleotides are TGTGCCAGCAGCGTGAGGGGACAGGTGAGCAATCAGCCCCAGCATTTT. Its translation is CASSVRGQVSNQPQHF.

Only a few counts were recorded for this clonotype. The chain has TRBV7-8 and TRBJ2-5; D may correspond to TRBD1 or TRBD2 (6 bases each). The CDR3 length is 15 residues. V gave up 5 bases and J gave up 2 bases, with 15 bases separating them. Per germline, CDR1 SGHVS and CDR2 FQNEAQ. The chain's CDR3 is CASSELGGLQETQYF. CDR3 coding DNA: TGTGCCAGCAGCGAGCTGGGGGGCTTACAAGAGACCCAGTACTTC.

This clonotype is medium-sized (0.01 to 0.1%) by share. V is TRBV5-1 and J is TRBJ2-1, with unresolved D. This CDR3 spans 14 amino acids. CDR1 is SGHRS and CDR2 is YFSETQ in the germline V gene. V gave up 4 bases and J gave up 4 bases, with 12 bases separating them. CDR3 sequence reads: CASSPANLYNEQFF. The CDR3 DNA sequence: TGCGCCAGCAGCCCCGCGAATCTTTACAATGAGCAGTTCTTC.

This chain joins TRBV13 and TRBJ1-1; the D is unclear. V lost 4 bases and J 4 bases, leaving 10 bases between the germline ends. CDR1 is PRHDT and CDR2 is FYEKMQ in the germline V gene (reference sequence). The CDR3 contains 13 residues. In DNA form, the CDR3 reads TGTGCCAGCAGCTCCTCTAATGGCACTGAAGCTTTCTTT. Its protein is CASSSSNGTEAFF.

This clonotype came up many times. The chain joins TRBV6-2 or TRBV6-3 to TRBJ2-7, with D perhaps TRBD2 (7 bases). Germline CDR1 and CDR2: MNHEY and SVGEGT. The V end lost 5 bases, the J end lost 6 bases, and 20 bases lay between the germline ends. CDR3 length: 15 residues. The CDR3 is CASSGPGGPLSEQYF. Here the CDR3 DNA reads TGTGCCAGCAGTGGACCCGGGGGGCCCCTAAGCGAGCAGTACTTC.

This clonotype was observed at least ten times. The rearrangement joins TRBV4-3 to TRBJ1-1, with 9 bases that match TRBD1. The CDR3 extends over 16 amino acids. Trimming at V came to 1 base and at J to 7 bases, leaving 10 bases not matched to a gene. Germline V gene sequence: CDR1 LGHNA, CDR2 YSLEER. CDR3 coding DNA: TGCGCCAGCAGCCAAGCAGACCCGGGACAGGGTATTGAAGCTTTCTTT. It specifies CASSQADPGQGIEAFF.

The chain carries TRBV9 and TRBJ2-5; TRBD1 aligns across 7 bases. Germline V gene sequence: CDR1 SGDLS, CDR2 YYNGEE. The CDR3 is made up of 14 amino acids. With V trimmed by 4 bases and J by 3 bases, 6 bases remained unmatched. As DNA, the CDR3 is TGTGCCAGCAGCAAAGGAACAGGGGAAGAGACCCAGTACTTC. Protein sequence: CASSKGTGEETQYF.

This clonotype appeared a few times. The chain is built from TRBV7-8 and TRBJ2-7; D is uncertain. There are 13 residues in the CDR3. Germline CDR1 and CDR2: SGHVS and FQNEAQ. Trimming left V 2 bases short and J 6 bases short, with 11 bases between. CDR3 loop: CASSLSPAPEQYF. CDR3 in DNA: TGTGCCAGCAGCTTATCCCCCGCCCCCGAGCAGTACTTC.

The CDR3, as DNA: TGTGCCAGCAGCTTAGGCCTTCGTGGGGAGGTTCAGGACACTGAAGCTTTCTTT. Translated, it gives CASSLGLRGEVQDTEAFF. The V gene is TRBV13, the J gene TRBJ1-1; D is uncertain. V lost 0 bases to trimming and J lost 3 bases, with 20 bases between them. The CDR3 runs to 18 residues. The germline V gene has CDR1 PRHDT and CDR2 FYEKMQ (reference sequence).

J is TRBJ2-3 and V is TRBV7-3; either TRBD1 or TRBD2 may supply D (5 bases each). Germline-derived CDR1 and CDR2 are SGHTA and FQGTGA. This CDR3 region has 15 residues. V was pared by 5 bases and J by 2 bases, with 14 bases between. DNA for the CDR3: TGTGCCAGCAGCCCGACCGGGGACCCCACAGATACGCAGTATTTT. The encoded protein is CASSPTGDPTDTQYF.

Written as DNA, the CDR3 is TGTGCCAGCAGCGCCCGTGGGGAGCAGTACTTC. It encodes CASSARGEQYF. This rearrangement joins TRBV9 to TRBJ2-7; D is undetermined. CDR3 length: 11 residues. Germline V gives CDR1 SGDLS, CDR2 YYNGEE. V shed 3 bases and J shed 7 bases, with 8 bases lying between them.

This clonotype was counted ten times or more. The rearrangement uses TRBV15 and TRBJ2-1; TRBD2 matches at 8 bases. In germline, CDR1 is LNHNV, CDR2 YYDKDF (reference sequence). The CDR3 has 15 residues. V shed 5 bases and J 1 base; nucleotides not matched to a gene: 4. CDR3 loop: CATSDPGGSYNEQFF. For the CDR3, the DNA is TGTGCCACCAGCGATCCGGGAGGGTCCTACAATGAGCAGTTCTTC.